These 16 T cell receptor beta chains came from one sample sequenced in a study of CD8+ T cells in alopecia areata. Sequencing relied on a cDNA template that was reverse transcribed from extracted RNA. Measured with immunoSEQ multiplex PCR; TCRdb has only the in-frame clones, and not every one. The table includes some 180,000 clones, around 63% detected once. The sample here was CD4+ T cells sorted from blood, taken at week 0. These receptors came from a human donor with alopecia areata.

The J gene is TRBJ2-2, the V gene TRBV30, with D uncertain. The CDR3 loop spans 14 amino acids. The V gene lost 0 bases and the J gene lost 3 bases, with 8 bases spanning the gap. Germline V gives CDR1 GTSNPN, CDR2 SVGIG (reference sequence). The CDR3 loop reads CAWSVILHTGELFF. The DNA for the CDR3 is TGTGCCTGGAGTGTAATACTCCACACCGGGGAGCTGTTTTTT. The whole variable domain, remainder taken from reference TRBV30 and TRBJ2-2, is SQTIHQWPATLVQPVGSPLSLECTVEGTSNPNLYWYRQAAGRGLQLLFYSVGIGQISSEVPQNLSASRPQDRQFILSSKKLLLSDSGFYLCAWSVILHTGELFFGEGSRLTVL.

This chain connects TRBV7-2 to TRBJ2-3, with TRBD2 matching over 7 bases. CDR1 SGHTA and CDR2 FQGNSA come from the germline V gene. The CDR3 contains 16 residues. The junction had 7 bases not matched to a gene; V was cut back by 1 base and J by 3 bases. CDR3 protein: CASSLVRSGVTDTQYF. In DNA form, the CDR3 reads TGTGCCAGCAGCTTAGTTAGGAGCGGGGTTACAGATACGCAGTATTTT.

This clone was recorded once. V is TRBV29-1 and J is TRBJ2-5; D is unclear. The CDR3 runs to 16 residues. V lost 0 bases to trimming and J lost 5 bases, with 19 bases between them. CDR1 and CDR2 (germline): SQVTM, ANQGSEA. The CDR3 bases are TGCAGCGTTGAAGATTATACCCCGGCAGAAAAGGAGACCCAGTACTTC. It translates to CSVEDYTPAEKETQYF.

The DNA of the CDR3 is TGTGCCACCTTGACAGAACCGAACACTGAAGCTTTCTTT. As protein: CATLTEPNTEAFF. This chain links TRBV10-3 with TRBJ1-1; D is perhaps TRBD1 (5 bases). V was shortened by 10 bases and J by 1 base, with 13 bases between the two germline ends. This CDR3 comprises 13 residues. The germline V gene has CDR1 ENHRY and CDR2 SYGVKD.

The chain combines TRBV7-9 with TRBJ1-1; D gene ambiguous. The CDR3 loop spans 13 amino acids. Trimming shortened V by 8 bases and J by 1 base, and 11 bases separated the two germline ends. Germline V lookup: CDR1 SEHNR, CDR2 FQNEAQ (reference sequence). CDR3 DNA: TGTGCCAGCTCCGTGGGAGCGAACACTGAAGCTTTCTTT. This sequence encodes CASSVGANTEAFF.

This chain joins TRBV7-2 and TRBJ2-6; unclear D gene. The CDR3 is 15 amino acids. Deletions cut 5 bases from V and 4 bases from J, with 12 bases between. The germline V gene has CDR1 SGHTA and CDR2 FQGNSA. CDR3 DNA sequence: TGTGCCAGCAGCCCAACACCCACCGGGGCCAACGTCCTGACTTTC. Protein: CASSPTPTGANVLTF.

This CDR3 is CASSLTGGRSPLHF. As DNA, the CDR3 is TGTGCCAGCAGCTTGACAGGGGGACGTTCACCCCTCCACTTT. The rearrangement uses TRBV25-1 and TRBJ1-6; 9 bases map to TRBD1. This CDR3 comprises 14 residues. Unmatched junction bases numbered 6, after V lost 6 bases and J lost 9 bases. CDR1 is MGHDK and CDR2 is SYGVNS in the germline V gene.

CDR3 sequence (DNA): TGCAGCGCCCGACTAGCGGGGGGGCCAAATGAGCAGTTCTTC. This sequence encodes CSARLAGGPNEQFF. V usage is TRBV29-1 and J usage is TRBJ2-1, with 14 positions matching TRBD2. J was trimmed by 7 bases and V by 7 bases; bases with no gene match: 6. The CDR3 consists of 14 residues. CDR1 and CDR2 from the germline V gene are SQVTM and ANQGSEA.

V gene TRBV6-1 combines with J gene TRBJ2-7; TRBD1 aligns across 9 bases. CDR1 MNHNS and CDR2 SASEGT come from the germline V gene. The CDR3 spans 17 residues. V shed 4 bases, J shed 0 bases, and the junction held 10 bases outside the gene matches. The CDR3 sequence: CASSASAGTGSSYEQYF. DNA of the CDR3: TGTGCCAGCAGTGCCTCGGCCGGGACAGGGAGCTCCTACGAGCAGTACTTC.

This clone occurred a few times. This chain uses TRBV7-3 with TRBJ1-4; possibly TRBD1 for D (5 bases). The CDR3 length is 13 residues. Germline V gene data show CDR1 as SGHTA and CDR2 as FQGTGA. V lost 5 bases and J 4 bases, leaving 8 bases between the germline ends. The CDR3 sequence is CASSGDVNEKLFF. The CDR3 coding sequence is TGTGCCAGCAGCGGGGACGTTAATGAAAAACTGTTTTTT.

This clone has more than one count but fewer than ten. The chain is built from TRBV14 and TRBJ2-7, with 7 bases aligning to TRBD2. CDR3 length equals 15 residues. With 1 base clipped from V and 3 bases from J, the junction kept 6 bases outside the gene matches. Germline values: CDR1 SGHDN, CDR2 FVKESK. For the CDR3, the DNA is TGTGCCAGCAGCCAAGTAGCGGGTTATCACTACGAGCAGTACTTC. Its protein product is CASSQVAGYHYEQYF. The full variable domain, completed using reference TRBV14 and TRBJ2-7, is EAGVTQFPSHSVIEKGQTVTLRCDPISGHDNLYWYRRVMGKEIKFLLHFVKESKQDESGMPNNRFLAERTGGTYSTLKVQPAELEDSGVYFCASSQVAGYHYEQYFGPGTRLTVT.

J is TRBJ2-7 and V is TRBV7-8, with 8 bases that match TRBD2. CDR3 length: 13 amino acids. CDR1 is SGHVS and CDR2 is FQNEAQ in the germline V gene. V lost 4 bases, J lost 4 bases, and 3 bases stayed unmatched. CDR3 DNA: TGTGCCAGCAGCTCTGCTAGCGGGTACGAGCAGTACTTC. Its translation is CASSSASGYEQYF.

This clone was observed a few times. The chain employs TRBV2 and TRBJ2-1, with a possible D match to TRBD2 (6 bases). This CDR3 is built from 17 residues. Trimming cost V 8 bases and J 5 bases, with 25 bases left between them. Germline lookup yields CDR1 SNHLY and CDR2 FYNNEI. CDR3 sequence (DNA): TGTGCCAGCTCACATCGAAGCCGGGGGAGTGGGGACAATGAGCAGTTCTTC. Translated: CASSHRSRGSGDNEQFF.

The rearrangement uses TRBV6-6 and TRBJ1-5; D unclear. V was cut by 5 bases and J by 1 base, with 9 bases left in between. The germline V gene encodes CDR1 MNHNY and CDR2 SVGAGI (reference sequence). This CDR3 has 14 amino acids. The CDR3 loop reads CASSTGISNQPQHF. The CDR3 nucleotides read TGTGCCAGCAGTACCGGGATCAGCAATCAGCCCCAGCATTTT.

The chain has TRBV15 and TRBJ1-2; no reliable D call. Germline CDR1 LNHNV, CDR2 YYDKDF (reference sequence). Trimming stripped 0 bases from V and 0 bases from J, with 8 bases between. The CDR3 totals 15 residues. The CDR3 protein is CATSRDETANYGYTF. CDR3 DNA sequence: TGTGCCACCAGCAGAGATGAAACAGCTAACTATGGCTACACCTTC.

The chain carries TRBV30 and TRBJ1-2, with 8 positions matching TRBD1. The CDR3 totals 15 residues. V lost 2 bases, J lost 7 bases, and 12 bases stayed unmatched. Germline V gene lookup returns CDR1 GTSNPN and CDR2 SVGIG (reference sequence). The CDR3 bases are TGTGCCTGGAGTCTCCCCGTGGGGACAGGCCCTGGCTACACCTTC. This codes for CAWSLPVGTGPGYTF.